Listed here are 26 T cell receptor beta chains from one sample, sequenced in a study of OX40 agonist ivuxolimab in advanced cancers. The table came from immunoSEQ multiplex PCR; TCRdb's copy has only in-frame clones and leaves some out. Here the sample spans some 99,000 clones, less than 95% being singletons. Here the sequenced sample was CD4+ or CD8+ T cells sorted from blood, taken in a trial of the OX40 agonist ivuxolimab. The receptors here all came from an adult with an advanced solid tumor such as melanoma, head and neck, liver or kidney cancer.

The V call is TRBV5-1, the J call TRBJ2-6; tentatively, D is TRBD1 (6 bases). Germline CDR1 reads SGHRS; CDR2 reads YFSETQ. The CDR3 has 18 residues. The V gene lost 4 bases and the J gene lost 0 bases, with 17 bases spanning the gap. DNA for the CDR3: TGCGCCAGCAGCGGGGGTACAGGGTACTTCTCTGGGGCCAACGTCCTGACTTTC. Protein product: CASSGGTGYFSGANVLTF.

The V and J genes are TRBV28 and TRBJ2-1; 7 nucleotides match TRBD2. The CDR3 spans 15 residues. Germline V gives CDR1 MDHEN, CDR2 SYDVKM. The V and J ends lost 2 bases and 0 bases, in that order; junction bases with no gene match: 1. The CDR3 loop reads CASSLTGGSYNEQFF. The CDR3, as DNA: TGTGCCAGCAGTTTAACGGGAGGCTCCTACAATGAGCAGTTCTTC.

The chain combines TRBV18 with TRBJ1-1, with D hard to call. CDR3 length: 12 amino acids. Trimming shortened V by 5 bases and J by 6 bases, and 10 bases separated the two germline ends. From germline, CDR1 is KGHSH and CDR2 LQKENI. As DNA, the CDR3 is TGTGCCAGCTCAGCAACCGGGGCTGAAGCTTTCTTT. Its protein is CASSATGAEAFF.

A few counts support this clone. The chain links TRBV9 to TRBJ1-5, with D possibly matching TRBD1 (6 bases). Looked up from germline, CDR1 is SGDLS and CDR2 is YYNGEE. Trimming removed 2 bases at V and 7 bases at J, with 16 bases between. This CDR3 spans 15 amino acids. CDR3: CASSVAGEGIQPQHF. In DNA, the CDR3 is TGTGCCAGCAGCGTCGCAGGGGAGGGTATACAGCCCCAGCATTTT.

The chain couples TRBV7-8 to TRBJ1-1, with D tentatively TRBD1 (5 bases). The CDR3 is 14 amino acids. Trimming shortened V by 8 bases and J by 3 bases, and 16 bases separated the two germline ends. CDR1 SGHVS and CDR2 FQNEAQ come from the germline V gene. CDR3 region: CASGNQGGDTEAFF. The CDR3 DNA is TGTGCCAGCGGAAATCAGGGAGGCGACACTGAAGCTTTCTTT.

The rearrangement links TRBV5-4 to TRBJ2-7; 8 bases are shared with TRBD2. This CDR3 is 14 amino acids long. With V trimmed by 0 bases and J by 1 base, 0 bases remained unmatched. CDR1 and CDR2 (germline): SGHNT, YYREEE (reference sequence). The CDR3 protein is CASSLGGGSYEQYF. The CDR3, as DNA: TGTGCCAGCAGCTTGGGCGGGGGGTCCTACGAGCAGTACTTC.

V usage is TRBV6-5 and J usage is TRBJ2-1, with a possible D match to TRBD2 (5 bases). This CDR3 comprises 14 residues. V was clipped by 7 bases and J by 9 bases, with 19 bases between them. Germline CDR1 reads MNHEY; CDR2 reads SVGAGI. The DNA of the CDR3 is TGTGCCAGCAAACGGTCAACTGGCCGGGGTGAGCAGTTCTTC. Protein sequence: CASKRSTGRGEQFF.

CDR3 in DNA: TGCGCCAGCAGAGCCCGGGACAGTCTCTACGAGCAGTACTTC. It translates to CASRARDSLYEQYF. V is TRBV5-1 and J is TRBJ2-7; 7 bases align to TRBD1. The junction had 8 bases not matched to a gene; V was cut back by 5 bases and J by 3 bases. Germline V gives CDR1 SGHRS, CDR2 YFSETQ. The CDR3 has 14 residues.

The chain uses TRBV2 and TRBJ2-6; no reliable D call. The CDR3 runs 14 residues. V was clipped by 0 bases and J by 4 bases, with 4 bases between them. Per the germline V gene, CDR1 is SNHLY and CDR2 is FYNNEI. The CDR3 coding sequence is TGTGCCAGCAGTGAAGCGGTGGGGGCCAACGTCCTGACTTTC. This sequence encodes CASSEAVGANVLTF.

In regard to this clone: Other DNA sequences in the sample encode the same CDR3. The V gene is TRBV5-6, the J gene TRBJ2-3; D gene ambiguous. This CDR3 is built from 11 residues. Germline V gene sequence: CDR1 SGHDT, CDR2 YYEEEE. V shed 4 bases and J shed 6 bases, with 6 bases lying between them. CDR3 in DNA: TGTGCCAGCAGCCTCACGGATACGCAGTATTTT. It translates to CASSLTDTQYF.

The J gene is TRBJ1-2, the V gene TRBV28, with D maybe TRBD1 (5 bases). This CDR3 spans 15 amino acids. The V gene lost 5 bases and the J gene lost 5 bases, with 18 bases spanning the gap. Germline V gene data show CDR1 as MDHEN and CDR2 as SYDVKM. The CDR3 DNA reads as TGTGCCAGCAGTGCCGGGACTTACCGCAGTTATGGCTACACCTTC. Its protein is CASSAGTYRSYGYTF.

The chain joins TRBV7-2 to TRBJ1-5, with 9 bases identical to TRBD1. The CDR3 loop spans 15 amino acids. The J segment lost 5 bases and the V segment lost 5 bases, leaving 7 bases of the junction unmatched. Germline-derived CDR1 and CDR2 are SGHTA and FQGNSA. The CDR3 DNA reads TGTGCCAGCAGCCCTGGGGACAGGGAGTATCAGCCCCAGCATTTT. It specifies CASSPGDREYQPQHF.

The chain employs TRBV6-5 and TRBJ2-2; tentatively, D is TRBD2 (6 bases). Germline CDR1 reads MNHEY; CDR2 reads SVGAGI. V gave up 6 bases and J gave up 5 bases, with 13 bases separating them. The CDR3 length is 14 residues. The CDR3 coding sequence is TGTGCCAGCAGCCCGCGGGGAAGAACCGGGGAGCTGTTTTTT. Translation: CASSPRGRTGELFF.

The rearrangement links TRBV11-2 to TRBJ1-3; D is uncertain. The CDR3 totals 16 residues. V was clipped by 1 base and J by 0 bases, with 10 bases between them. Germline CDR1 SGHAT, CDR2 FQNNGV. The CDR3 bases are TGTGCCAGCAGCTTAGGGTCCTCGGCCTCTGGAAACACCATATATTTT. Protein sequence: CASSLGSSASGNTIYF.

V is TRBV5-1 and J is TRBJ1-6; D unclear. CDR3 size: 18 residues. CDR1 SGHRS and CDR2 YFSETQ come from the germline V gene. With 4 bases removed from V and 0 bases from J, the gap between germline ends came to 17 bases. The CDR3 protein is CASSPRDVGSSYNSPLHF. The CDR3, as DNA: TGCGCCAGCAGCCCCCGTGATGTTGGAAGCTCCTATAATTCACCCCTCCACTTT.

This chain joins TRBV15 and TRBJ2-1, with TRBD1 matching 9 bases. Germline loops: CDR1 LNHNV, CDR2 YYDKDF (reference sequence). Trimming cost V 3 bases and J 0 bases; bases outside gene matches: 0. The CDR3 length is 15 residues. The CDR3 DNA is TGTGCCACCAGCAGGGACAGGGGCTCCTACAATGAGCAGTTCTTC. Translating it yields CATSRDRGSYNEQFF.

V is TRBV5-1 and J is TRBJ2-7; 7 bases map to TRBD1. The ends lost 4 bases at V and 5 bases at J; junction bases unmatched: 9. The CDR3 covers 14 residues. CDR1 SGHRS and CDR2 YFSETQ come from the germline V gene. The CDR3 DNA follows: TGCGCCAGCAGCCCCCCGGGACAGAAGAACGAGCAGTACTTC. Residues: CASSPPGQKNEQYF.

This rearrangement joins TRBV7-2 to TRBJ1-4; 9 bases map to TRBD1. The germline V gene encodes CDR1 SGHTA and CDR2 FQGNSA. The CDR3 length is 14 residues. Trimming cost V 5 bases and J 5 bases; bases outside gene matches: 3. CDR3 sequence reads: CASSPGQGNEKLFF. The CDR3 coding sequence is TGTGCCAGCAGCCCGGGACAGGGAAATGAAAAACTGTTTTTT.

V and J are TRBV7-9 and TRBJ1-5, with D uncertain. The CDR3 contains 12 residues. CDR1 is SEHNR and CDR2 is FQNEAQ in the germline V gene (reference sequence). Deletions cut 4 bases from V and 6 bases from J, with 7 bases between. Here the CDR3 DNA reads TGTGCCAGCAGCTCTGGTGGTCAGCCCCAGCATTTT. This encodes CASSSGGQPQHF.

The CDR3 nucleotides read TGCGCCAGCAGCATGACAGGGGGCGGAGTTAGCAATCAGCCCCAGCATTTT. This gives the protein CASSMTGGGVSNQPQHF. This sequence joins TRBV5-1 and TRBJ1-5, with 10 bases identical to TRBD1. Germline V gives CDR1 SGHRS, CDR2 YFSETQ. This CDR3 has 17 amino acids. The V segment lost 4 bases and the J segment 0 bases; nucleotides outside the gene matches: 7.

As to this clone: Other DNA sequences in the same sample also yield this CDR3. The gene calls are TRBV19 and TRBJ1-5; D is possibly TRBD1 (5 bases). CDR3 length equals 13 residues. Germline V gene lookup returns CDR1 LNHDA and CDR2 SQIVND (reference sequence). V was cut by 2 bases and J by 6 bases, with 8 bases left in between. This chain's CDR3 is CASSIQGGQPQHF. The CDR3 bases are TGTGCCAGTAGTATACAGGGAGGTCAGCCCCAGCATTTT.

V and J are TRBV4-3 and TRBJ2-2, with D unclear. V lost 2 bases to trimming and J lost 7 bases, with 8 bases between them. The CDR3 length is 13 residues. Germline CDR1 LGHNA, CDR2 YSLEER. CDR3 sequence reads: CASSQLNVGELFF. The CDR3 nucleotides are TGCGCCAGCAGCCAATTGAACGTCGGGGAGCTGTTTTTT.

The gene calls are TRBV4-3 and TRBJ2-7, with D maybe TRBD1 (6 bases). The CDR3 consists of 15 residues. Germline CDR1 is LGHNA and CDR2 is YSLEER. V was trimmed by 3 bases and J by 1 base, leaving 13 bases between them. CDR3 region: CASSQKTGLSYEQYF. The CDR3 nucleotides are TGCGCCAGCAGCCAGAAGACAGGATTATCCTACGAGCAGTACTTC.

This sequence joins TRBV18 and TRBJ2-5, with D perhaps matching TRBD1 (6 bases). Deletions cut 0 bases from V and 1 base from J, with 15 bases between. The CDR3 length is 17 residues. Germline CDR1 reads KGHSH; CDR2 reads LQKENI. CDR3 sequence: CASSPPQRQATQETQYF. Written as DNA, the CDR3 is TGTGCCAGCTCACCACCGCAGAGACAGGCTACCCAAGAGACCCAGTACTTC.

The CDR3 reads CASSKQVPSTDTQYF. The CDR3 DNA reads as TGTGCCAGCAGCAAACAGGTCCCAAGCACAGATACGCAGTATTTT. The V gene is TRBV7-9, the J gene TRBJ2-3, with a tentative D call TRBD1 (5 bases). Trimming cost V 5 bases and J 0 bases, with 12 bases left between them. CDR1 is SEHNR and CDR2 is FQNEAQ in the germline V gene (reference sequence). The CDR3 spans 15 residues.

J is TRBJ1-2 and V is TRBV7-2; D remains unclear. V shed 1 base and J shed 0 bases, with 6 bases lying between them. The CDR3 is 14 amino acids. CDR1 is SGHTA, CDR2 FQGNSA, per germline. Here the CDR3 reads CASSLVKANYGYTF. Written as DNA, the CDR3 is TGTGCCAGCAGCTTAGTGAAGGCTAACTATGGCTACACCTTC.